This T cell receptor (beta chain) was captured by sequencing in a study of blood T cells in healthy people across ages. This clonotype has just a few counts. Unmatched junction bases numbered 6, after V lost 6 bases and J lost 2 bases. The CDR3 is made up of 15 amino acids. Per the germline V gene, CDR1 is SGHVS and CDR2 is FNYEAQ. Together with a sample-barcoded 5' primer, a J-beta primer mix was included in a second PCR lasting about 7 to 11 cycles. Each of the cDNA molecules was tagged by a template-switch adaptor with 12 random nucleotides. TCRdb re-derived calls from the 5' RACE reads in MiXCR, one entry per CDR3 protein. This sample has roughly 1.5 million distinct CDR3 sequences, with 42% found just once.

This rearrangement joins TRBV7-6 to TRBJ2-3, with 9 bases fitting TRBD2. The sequenced material came from blood. The clonotype was recovered from a woman under 30 in good health. The CDR3, as DNA: TGTGCCAGCAGTTCCCTAGCGGGGAACACAGATACGCAGTATTTT. Protein: CASSSLAGNTDTQYF. The variable domain in full, completed from reference TRBV7-6 and TRBJ2-3, reads GAGVSQSPRYKVTKRGQDVALRCDPISGHVSLYWYRQALGQGPEFLTYFNYEAQQDKSGLPNDRFSAERPEGSISTLTIQRTEQRDSAMYRCASSSLAGNTDTQYFGPGTRLTVL.